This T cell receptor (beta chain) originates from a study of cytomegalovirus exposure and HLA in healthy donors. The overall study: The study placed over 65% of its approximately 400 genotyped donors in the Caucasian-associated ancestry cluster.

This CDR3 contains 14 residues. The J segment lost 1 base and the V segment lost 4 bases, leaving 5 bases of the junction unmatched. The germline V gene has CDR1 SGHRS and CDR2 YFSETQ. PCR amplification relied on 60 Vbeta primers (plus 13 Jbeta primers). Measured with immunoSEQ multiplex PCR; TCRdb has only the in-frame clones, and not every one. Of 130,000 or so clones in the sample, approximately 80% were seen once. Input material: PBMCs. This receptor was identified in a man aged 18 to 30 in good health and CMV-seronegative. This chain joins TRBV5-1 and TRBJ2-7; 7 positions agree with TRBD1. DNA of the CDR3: TGCGCCAGCAGCGGACAGGTCTCTTCCTACGAGCAGTACTTC. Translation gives CASSGQVSSYEQYF.